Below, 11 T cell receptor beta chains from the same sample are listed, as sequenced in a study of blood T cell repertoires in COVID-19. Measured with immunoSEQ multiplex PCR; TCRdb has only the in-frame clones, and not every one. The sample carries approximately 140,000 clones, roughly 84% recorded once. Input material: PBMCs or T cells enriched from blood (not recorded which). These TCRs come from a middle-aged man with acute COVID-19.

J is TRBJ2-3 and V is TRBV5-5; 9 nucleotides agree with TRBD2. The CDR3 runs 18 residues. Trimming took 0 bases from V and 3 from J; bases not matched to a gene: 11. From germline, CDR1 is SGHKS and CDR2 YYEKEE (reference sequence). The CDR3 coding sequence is TGTGCCAGCAGCTTGGCCGGGCTAGCGGGATTTTCGACAGATACGCAGTATTTT. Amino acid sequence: CASSLAGLAGFSTDTQYF.

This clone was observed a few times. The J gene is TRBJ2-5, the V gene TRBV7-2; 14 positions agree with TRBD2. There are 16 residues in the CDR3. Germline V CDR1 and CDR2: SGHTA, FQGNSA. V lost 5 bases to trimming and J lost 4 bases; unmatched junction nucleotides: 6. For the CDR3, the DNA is TGTGCCAGCAGCCTCGGACTAGCGGGAGGAGGAGAGACCCAGTACTTC. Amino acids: CASSLGLAGGGETQYF.

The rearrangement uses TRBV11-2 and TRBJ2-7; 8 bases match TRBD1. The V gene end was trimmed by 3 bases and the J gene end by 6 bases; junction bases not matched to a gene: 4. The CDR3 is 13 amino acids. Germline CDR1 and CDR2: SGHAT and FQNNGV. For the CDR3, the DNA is TGTGCCAGCAGCTTCGCTGGACAGGGCGAGCAGTACTTC. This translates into CASSFAGQGEQYF.

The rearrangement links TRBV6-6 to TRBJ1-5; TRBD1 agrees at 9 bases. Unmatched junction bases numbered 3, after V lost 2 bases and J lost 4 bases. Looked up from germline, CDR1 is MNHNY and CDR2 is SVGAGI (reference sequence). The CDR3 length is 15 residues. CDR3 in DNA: TGTGCCAGCAGTTACGACAGGGGGAGAAATCAGCCCCAGCATTTT. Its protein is CASSYDRGRNQPQHF.

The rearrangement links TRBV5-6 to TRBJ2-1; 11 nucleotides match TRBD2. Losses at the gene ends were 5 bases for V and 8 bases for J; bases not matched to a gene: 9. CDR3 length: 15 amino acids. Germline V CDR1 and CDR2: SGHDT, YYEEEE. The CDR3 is CASRPLAGELDEQFF. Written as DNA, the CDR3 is TGTGCCAGCAGGCCACTAGCGGGAGAACTTGATGAGCAGTTCTTC.

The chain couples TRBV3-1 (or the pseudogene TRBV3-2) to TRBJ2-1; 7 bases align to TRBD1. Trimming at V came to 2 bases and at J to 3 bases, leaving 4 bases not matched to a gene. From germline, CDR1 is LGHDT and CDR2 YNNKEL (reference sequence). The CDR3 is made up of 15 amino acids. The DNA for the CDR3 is TGTGCCAGCAGCCAAAGACAGGGAGACTACAATGAGCAGTTCTTC. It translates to CASSQRQGDYNEQFF.

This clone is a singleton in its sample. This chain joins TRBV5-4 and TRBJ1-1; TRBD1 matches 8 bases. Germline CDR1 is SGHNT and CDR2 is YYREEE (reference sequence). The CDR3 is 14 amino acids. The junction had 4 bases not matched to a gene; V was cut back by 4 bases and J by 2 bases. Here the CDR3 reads CASSRTGLNTEAFF. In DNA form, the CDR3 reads TGTGCCAGCAGCCGGACAGGGTTAAACACTGAAGCTTTCTTT.

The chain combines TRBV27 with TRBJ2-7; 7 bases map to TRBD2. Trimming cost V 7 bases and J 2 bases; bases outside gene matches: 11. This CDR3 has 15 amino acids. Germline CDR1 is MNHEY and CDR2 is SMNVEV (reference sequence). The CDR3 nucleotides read TGTGCCAGCACCCTTAGACCGGGAGGTACCTACGAGCAGTACTTC. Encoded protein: CASTLRPGGTYEQYF.

CDR3 DNA: TGTGCCAGTAGTCAGGGACAGGGAAATGAAAAACTGTTTTTT. Protein sequence: CASSQGQGNEKLFF. This rearrangement joins TRBV19 to TRBJ1-4; 9 bases fit TRBD1. In germline, CDR1 is LNHDA, CDR2 SQIVND (reference sequence). V shed 5 bases and J 5 bases; nucleotides not matched to a gene: 3. This CDR3 has 14 residues.

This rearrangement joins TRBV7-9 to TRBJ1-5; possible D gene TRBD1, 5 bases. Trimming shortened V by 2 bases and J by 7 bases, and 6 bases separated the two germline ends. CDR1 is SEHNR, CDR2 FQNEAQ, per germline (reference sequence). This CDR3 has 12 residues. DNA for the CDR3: TGTGCCAGCAGCTTACAGGGCCAGCCCCAGCATTTT. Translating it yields CASSLQGQPQHF.

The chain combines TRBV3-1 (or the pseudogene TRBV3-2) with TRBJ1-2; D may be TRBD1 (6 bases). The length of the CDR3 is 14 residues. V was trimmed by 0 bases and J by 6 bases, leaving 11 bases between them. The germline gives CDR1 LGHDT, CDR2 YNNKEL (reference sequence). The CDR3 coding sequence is TGTGCCAGCAGCCAAGATGCACAGGGCGATGGCTACACCTTC. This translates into CASSQDAQGDGYTF.